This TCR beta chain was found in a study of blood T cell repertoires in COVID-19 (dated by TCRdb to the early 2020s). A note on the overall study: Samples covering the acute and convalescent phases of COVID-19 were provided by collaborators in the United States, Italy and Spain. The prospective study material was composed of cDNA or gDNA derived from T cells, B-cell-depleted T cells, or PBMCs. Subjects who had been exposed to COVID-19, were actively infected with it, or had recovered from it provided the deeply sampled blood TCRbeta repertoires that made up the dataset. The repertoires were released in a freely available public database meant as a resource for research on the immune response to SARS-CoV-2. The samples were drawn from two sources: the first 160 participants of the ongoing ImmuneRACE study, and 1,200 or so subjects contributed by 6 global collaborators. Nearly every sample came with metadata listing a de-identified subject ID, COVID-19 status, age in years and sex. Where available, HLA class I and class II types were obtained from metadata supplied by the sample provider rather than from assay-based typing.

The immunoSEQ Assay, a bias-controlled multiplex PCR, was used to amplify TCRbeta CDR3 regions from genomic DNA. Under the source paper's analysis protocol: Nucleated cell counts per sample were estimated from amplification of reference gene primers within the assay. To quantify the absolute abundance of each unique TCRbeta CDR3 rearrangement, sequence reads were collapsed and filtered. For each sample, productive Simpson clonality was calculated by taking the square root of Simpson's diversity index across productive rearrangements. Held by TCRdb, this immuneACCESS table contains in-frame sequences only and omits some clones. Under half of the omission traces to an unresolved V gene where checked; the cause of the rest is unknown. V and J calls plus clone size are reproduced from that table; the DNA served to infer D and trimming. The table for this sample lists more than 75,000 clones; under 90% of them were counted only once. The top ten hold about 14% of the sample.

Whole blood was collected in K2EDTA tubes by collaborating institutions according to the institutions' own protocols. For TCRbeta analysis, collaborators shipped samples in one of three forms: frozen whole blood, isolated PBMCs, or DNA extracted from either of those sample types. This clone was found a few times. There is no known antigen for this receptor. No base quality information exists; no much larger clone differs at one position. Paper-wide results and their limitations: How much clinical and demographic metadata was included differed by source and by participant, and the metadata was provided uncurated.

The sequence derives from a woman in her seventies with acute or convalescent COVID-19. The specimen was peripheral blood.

The nucleotides are TGTGCCAGCAGTGAACAGGGGGCGAGTGGGACTGAAGCTTTCTTT. It specifies CASSEQGASGTEAFF. In this chain, TRBV2 is recombined with TRBJ1-1; 8 central nucleotides agree with TRBD1. Based on the germline V gene, the CDR1 and CDR2 sequences are SNHLY and FYNNEI. Germline trimming: 2 bases from V, 5 bases from J; junction bases outside gene matches: 7. Counted from cysteine to phenylalanine, this CDR3 has 15 amino acids. Of all the DNA, just the CDR3 is kept, 45 bases in frame from base 1.